These T cell receptor beta chains were read from a single sample in a study of blood T cell repertoires in COVID-19. Clones were sequenced by immunoSEQ multiplex PCR, and TCRdb holds only the in-frame ones, with some missing. In the table there are some 170,000 clones, about 80% of which are singletons. Sequencing was done on a sample of peripheral blood. These receptors were taken from a woman older than 75 with acute or convalescent COVID-19. Each CDR3 is given with its conserved first and last residue. Fields, in order: CDR3 DNA, CDR3 protein, J gene, clone size, D gene, V gene. D genes are given only for firm matches. Size values are once, few and many counts, or a class for expanded clones, and some rows have none.

TGTGCCAGTACCCCGGGAGGACTTAACTATGGCTACACCTTC CASTPGGLNYGYTF TRBJ1-2 - - TRBV19
TGTGCCAGCAGCCAACTGGCCTCTAGACTAGCACCTTTCCAAGAGACCCAGTACTTC CASSQLASRLAPFQETQYF TRBJ2-5 - TRBD2 TRBV4-2
TGTGCCAGCAGCTTGGGCCGCACTTGGGAGCAGTTCTTC CASSLGRTWEQFF TRBJ2-1 - - TRBV11-1
TGTGCCAGCAGCTCTAACACAGGTGGCCGTGGGGCCAACGTCCTGACTTTC CASSSNTGGRGANVLTF TRBJ2-6 - - TRBV7-3
TGTGCCAGCAGTAACGGACAGAATTTGGCCGGGGAGCTGTTTTTT CASSNGQNLAGELFF TRBJ2-2 - - TRBV6-5
TGTGCCAGCAGCCCTGGGCTAGCGGGGTCCACCGGGGAGCTGTTTTTT CASSPGLAGSTGELFF TRBJ2-2 - TRBD2 TRBV5-4
TGTGCCAGCAGTTGGACAGCTAGCAATCAGCCCCAGCATTTT CASSWTASNQPQHF TRBJ1-5 - - TRBV27
TGTGCCAGCAGCTCCTTTTTGGACAGCACGAACACCGGGGAGCTGTTTTTT CASSSFLDSTNTGELFF TRBJ2-2 - - TRBV9
TGTGCCAGCAGCCCCTCCAGGGGCGCTGGCTACACCTTC CASSPSRGAGYTF TRBJ1-2 - - TRBV12-3/TRBV12-4
TGTGCCAGCAGCCCTACAGGGAATTCGGGGCAGTACTTC CASSPTGNSGQYF TRBJ2-7 - - TRBV3-1/TRBV3-2
TGTGCCAGCAGTTTTACCGGAATGGGGGGGCCTTACCCCCTCTATGGCTACACCTTC CASSFTGMGGPYPLYGYTF TRBJ1-2 - - TRBV6-2/TRBV6-3
TGTGCCAGCAGCCAAGATCTTTTAAATGAGCAGTTCTTC CASSQDLLNEQFF TRBJ2-1 few - TRBV14
TGTGCCAGCAGCCCGGGCAGACTAGCGGGGAGGGGGAATGAGCAGTTCTTC CASSPGRLAGRGNEQFF TRBJ2-1 few TRBD2 TRBV7-6
TGCAGCGTTGACCCAGGGGGAGGTGGCTACACCTTC CSVDPGGGGYTF TRBJ1-2 - TRBD1 TRBV29-1
TGTGCCAGCAGCTTGAGAGGGGGTACTCAGCCCCAGCATTTT CASSLRGGTQPQHF TRBJ1-5 - - TRBV5-6
TGTGCCAGCAGTCCTAGCTTCCGCCCCGGGAATGAGCAGTTCTTC CASSPSFRPGNEQFF TRBJ2-1 - - TRBV6-6
TGTGCCAGTAGTATAAAGGTTCATCGGACAATGCCTGGAAACACCATATATTTT CASSIKVHRTMPGNTIYF TRBJ1-3 - - TRBV19
TGTGCCAGCAGTTTCACACAGGGAAACACCATATATTTT CASSFTQGNTIYF TRBJ1-3 few - TRBV12-3/TRBV12-4
TGTGCCAGTAGCCCCGGACTAGCGGGAACATACGAGCAGTACTTC CASSPGLAGTYEQYF TRBJ2-7 - TRBD2 TRBV19
TGTGCCAGTACCCCAGGAAGTTTGACAGGCTACACCTTC CASTPGSLTGYTF TRBJ1-2 - - TRBV19
TGTGCCAGCAGCCCAGGACACCAAAACACAGATACGCAGTATTTT CASSPGHQNTDTQYF TRBJ2-3 - - TRBV11-3
TGTGCCAGCTCACCATTTGGGGGGGGAAACGAGCAGTACTTC CASSPFGGGNEQYF TRBJ2-7 - TRBD2 TRBV18
TGTGCCAGCACCGGGTACGAGACCCAGTACTTC CASTGYETQYF TRBJ2-5 once - TRBV12-3/TRBV12-4
TGTGCCAGCAGCCCTACCCTAGCGGGGGGGCGCAATGAGCAGTTCTTC CASSPTLAGGRNEQFF TRBJ2-1 once TRBD2 TRBV7-3
TGTGCCAGCAGCTTCGGACAGACAACTAATGAAAAACTGTTTTTT CASSFGQTTNEKLFF TRBJ1-4 - - TRBV11-2
TGTGCCAGCTCACCAAAAGGCCGTGGAGGAATCGGCTACACCTTC CASSPKGRGGIGYTF TRBJ1-2 once - TRBV18
TGCGCCAGCAGCTTGTCAGGGGGCATCTATGGCTACACCTTC CASSLSGGIYGYTF TRBJ1-2 - TRBD1 TRBV5-1
TGCGCCAGCAGCCAGGGCAGTTCCTCTGGAAACACCATATATTTT CASSQGSSSGNTIYF TRBJ1-3 - - TRBV4-3
TGTGCCATCGGACAGGGTGTTTCCTACGAGCAGTACTTC CAIGQGVSYEQYF TRBJ2-7 few TRBD1 TRBV10-3
TGTGCCAGCAGCCGCCCAGGGGTCTCTGGAAACACCATATATTTT CASSRPGVSGNTIYF TRBJ1-3 - - TRBV5-4
TGCGCCAGCAGCCAGAACAGGGGCCACTATGGCTACACCTTC CASSQNRGHYGYTF TRBJ1-2 - TRBD1 TRBV4-3
TGTGCCAGCAGGTCATTTGCTATTCAAGAGACCCAGTACTTC CASRSFAIQETQYF TRBJ2-5 - - TRBV6-6
TGTGCCAGCAGCGCACGTGACAGGGGGACCGGGGAGCTGTTTTTT CASSARDRGTGELFF TRBJ2-2 - TRBD1 TRBV9
TGTGCCACCACCCGTCTCAACAGGGGGCCAGAGACCCAGTACTTC CATTRLNRGPETQYF TRBJ2-5 many TRBD1 TRBV7-9
TGCAGTGCAAAACCTCCGGGAGGCTACACCTTC CSAKPPGGYTF TRBJ1-2 - - TRBV20-1
TGTGCCAGCAGAAAGGACAACTCCTATAATTCACCCCTCCACTTT CASRKDNSYNSPLHF TRBJ1-6 - - TRBV2
TGTGCCAGCACCCAGACAGGGAACGAGCAGTACTTC CASTQTGNEQYF TRBJ2-7 once TRBD1 TRBV28
TGCGCCAGCAGCTTGGCGGGGAAGGGTGAAAAACTGTTTTTT CASSLAGKGEKLFF TRBJ1-4 - - TRBV5-1
TGTGCCAGCAGTTTGGGACAGAGAGAGACCCAGTACTTC CASSLGQRETQYF TRBJ2-5 - TRBD1 TRBV12-3/TRBV12-4
TGTGCCAGCAGCCAGGACAGGGCAGGGGCCAACGTCCTGACTTTC CASSQDRAGANVLTF TRBJ2-6 - TRBD1 TRBV5-4
TGTGCCAGCAGTTTCCGAGCCGCGGGAGGCGATACCGGGGAGCTGTTTTTT CASSFRAAGGDTGELFF TRBJ2-2 - TRBD2 TRBV27
TGTGCCAGCAGTAGACAGATCTACAATGAGCAGTTCTTC CASSRQIYNEQFF TRBJ2-1 - - TRBV28
TGTGCCAGCAGCCAAGTTTCGTCAGGGAATTCACCCCTCCACTTT CASSQVSSGNSPLHF TRBJ1-6 - - TRBV3-1/TRBV3-2
TGTGCCAGCAGCTTGGCTCAGTTGGGGGGAAAGTTCTTC CASSLAQLGGKFF TRBJ1-2 - - TRBV5-8
TGTGCCAGCAGCGTAGAGGGACAGGGCGAGGCTGGCTACACCTTC CASSVEGQGEAGYTF TRBJ1-2 - TRBD1 TRBV9
TGCGCCAGCAGCTTGTTTGGCAGGCCAGAGACCCAGTACTTC CASSLFGRPETQYF TRBJ2-5 - - TRBV5-1
TGTGCCAGCAGCTTTAGGGACAGGGGCCGAGGGGAAAAACTGTTTTTT CASSFRDRGRGEKLFF TRBJ1-4 - TRBD1 TRBV5-4
TGCGCCAGCAGCTTGGGCGGGACTACCGGGGCAGATACGCAGTATTTT CASSLGGTTGADTQYF TRBJ2-3 - TRBD2 TRBV5-1
TGTGCCAGCCGAACAGGAGCGAACTATGGCTACACCTTC CASRTGANYGYTF TRBJ1-2 - - TRBV19
TGTGCCAGCAGTGAATTGGGCCCAGGAGGAACCTACGAGCAGTACTTC CASSELGPGGTYEQYF TRBJ2-7 - - TRBV6-1
TGTGCCAGCAGCTTGGGGGCGCCCTATGGCTACACCTTC CASSLGAPYGYTF TRBJ1-2 - - TRBV5-6
TGCGCCAGCAGCTTGGCCTTGGAGACCCAGTACTTC CASSLALETQYF TRBJ2-5 once - TRBV5-1
TGCAGTGCTAGTCGCCAAGAGGGGGCGCAAGACTATGGCTACACCTTC CSASRQEGAQDYGYTF TRBJ1-2 - TRBD1 TRBV20-1
TGTGCCAGCAGCTTAGATCACGCGGATGGCTACACCTTC CASSLDHADGYTF TRBJ1-2 - - TRBV7-9
TGTGCCAGCAGACGAGCAGGGTGGGGCTACACCTTC CASRRAGWGYTF TRBJ1-2 - - TRBV27
TGTGCCAGCAGAAGGACAGGAGGTGGCTACACCTTC CASRRTGGGYTF TRBJ1-2 few TRBD1 TRBV6-4
TGCGCCAGCAGCCCGGGGATATTCAAGCAGTTAATTAACACTGAAGCTTTCTTT CASSPGIFKQLINTEAFF TRBJ1-1 once - TRBV5-1
TGTGCCAGTAGTATCATTACAGCCTTCAATCAGCCCCAGCATTTT CASSIITAFNQPQHF TRBJ1-5 - - TRBV19
TGTGCCAGCAGCCCGGACAGTAACATTCAGTACTTC CASSPDSNIQYF TRBJ2-4 - - TRBV3-1/TRBV3-2